This passage covers 17 T cell receptor beta chains from one sample sequenced in a study of blood T cell repertoires in COVID-19. Sequenced by immunoSEQ multiplex PCR; TCRdb stores in-frame clones only, minus some. Of about 260,000 clones in the sample, about four fifths were seen once. The source material was peripheral blood. The receptors shown here come from a woman in her forties or fifties who had recovered from COVID-19.

The chain uses TRBV7-9 and TRBJ2-7; 13 positions match TRBD2. CDR1 and CDR2 from the germline V gene are SEHNR and FQNEAQ (reference sequence). The length of the CDR3 is 16 residues. The J segment lost 6 bases and the V segment lost 5 bases, leaving 10 bases of the junction unmatched. The CDR3 DNA reads TGTGCCAGCAGCCGGACTAGCGGGAGTATGGGAGGCGAGCAGTACTTC. It specifies CASSRTSGSMGGEQYF.

This chain joins TRBV5-5 and TRBJ2-5; maybe TRBD1 (6 bases). The V end was cut by 0 bases, the J end by 1 base, with 16 bases between. Germline V CDR1 and CDR2: SGHKS, YYEKEE (reference sequence). This CDR3 has 17 residues. In nucleotides, the CDR3 is TGTGCCAGCAGCTTGGGGGCTTTCGGGGACATCCAAGAGACCCAGTACTTC. This sequence encodes CASSLGAFGDIQETQYF.

V and J are TRBV6-5 and TRBJ2-1; possibly TRBD2 for D (5 bases). This CDR3 region has 14 residues. V was clipped by 2 bases and J by 9 bases, with 14 bases between them. Germline V lookup: CDR1 MNHEY, CDR2 SVGAGI. The DNA of the CDR3 is TGTGCCAGCAGTTACGGAAGCGGCGCCGGTGAGCAGTTCTTC. Its protein product is CASSYGSGAGEQFF.

In this sample, this clone turned up a few times. This sequence joins TRBV19 and TRBJ1-2; D gene unclear. V was cut by 7 bases and J by 4 bases, with 7 bases left in between. CDR1 is LNHDA and CDR2 is SQIVND in the germline V gene (reference sequence). There are 11 residues in the CDR3. The CDR3 DNA reads TGTGCCAGTACCCATTCCTATGGCTACACCTTC. As protein: CASTHSYGYTF.

This chain links TRBV7-2 with TRBJ2-7; 9 bases are a match to TRBD2. Germline trimming cut 3 bases from V and 1 base from J; bases unmatched to any gene: 16. From germline, CDR1 is SGHTA and CDR2 FQGNSA. CDR3 length: 19 residues. The CDR3 DNA sequence: TGTGCCAGCAGCTTCCCCCGGGGGTTAGCGGGAGAGAGATCCTACGAGCAGTACTTC. Translation gives CASSFPRGLAGERSYEQYF.

The chain employs TRBV28 and TRBJ2-7, with TRBD2 matching 11 bases. CDR1 is MDHEN and CDR2 is SYDVKM in the germline V gene. CDR3 length: 17 amino acids. V lost 6 bases to trimming and J lost 0 bases; unmatched junction nucleotides: 10. The CDR3: CASRFHSGGEPSYEQYF. The CDR3 coding sequence is TGTGCCAGCAGATTCCATAGCGGGGGGGAACCCTCCTACGAGCAGTACTTC.

The V call is TRBV28, the J call TRBJ1-6; D ambiguous. The V end lost 8 bases, the J end lost 7 bases, and 12 bases lay between the germline ends. The CDR3 contains 13 residues. Germline-derived CDR1 and CDR2 are MDHEN and SYDVKM. The CDR3 is CASFIHPNSPLHF. The CDR3 DNA follows: TGTGCCAGCTTCATCCATCCCAATTCACCCCTCCACTTT.

The V gene is TRBV5-1, the J gene TRBJ1-4; TRBD1 aligns across 12 bases. This CDR3 is built from 15 residues. The germline V gene encodes CDR1 SGHRS and CDR2 YFSETQ. Trimming cost V 0 bases and J 8 bases; bases outside gene matches: 2. The CDR3 DNA reads as TGCGCCAGCAGCTTGGATGGGACAGGGGGCGAAAAACTGTTTTTT. It specifies CASSLDGTGGEKLFF.

The CDR3 spells CASSPGQDEAFF. CDR3 nucleotides: TGTGCCAGCAGTCCTGGACAGGATGAAGCTTTCTTT. The genes are TRBV27 and TRBJ1-1; 7 bases line up with TRBD1. The CDR3 covers 12 residues. Trimming removed 5 bases from V and 7 bases from J; junction bases left unmatched: 4. Germline CDR1 MNHEY, CDR2 SMNVEV (reference sequence).

V is TRBV29-1 and J is TRBJ1-2, with D perhaps TRBD1 (5 bases). Trimming took 7 bases from V and 5 from J, leaving 11 bases between them. Germline V gives CDR1 SQVTM, CDR2 ANQGSEA. The CDR3 is 11 residues long. CDR3 DNA sequence: TGCAGCGCCCACGACAGTTATGGCTACACCTTC. It specifies CSAHDSYGYTF.

V and J are TRBV9 and TRBJ1-1; 10 positions agree with TRBD1. The length of the CDR3 is 15 residues. J was trimmed by 1 base and V by 6 bases; bases with no gene match: 6. Germline V gene lookup returns CDR1 SGDLS and CDR2 YYNGEE. CDR3 region: CASTRQGASNTEAFF. DNA for the CDR3: TGTGCCAGCACCAGACAGGGGGCATCGAACACTGAAGCTTTCTTT.

The rearrangement links TRBV29-1 to TRBJ2-2; TRBD1 is a possible D gene (6 bases). The CDR3 has 16 amino acids. The germline V gene has CDR1 SQVTM and CDR2 ANQGSEA. Trimming pared 4 bases from V and 2 bases from J, leaving 17 bases between. CDR3 DNA sequence: TGCAGCGTTGTGCCGCCCAGGGGCCAAAACACCGGGGAGCTGTTTTTT. It translates to CSVVPPRGQNTGELFF.

This chain links TRBV9 with TRBJ1-5, with a weak D call TRBD1 (5 bases). Trimming cost V 4 bases and J 6 bases, with 14 bases left between them. CDR1 and CDR2 from the germline V gene are SGDLS and YYNGEE. The CDR3 runs 14 residues. The CDR3: CASSPPGLSQPQHF. CDR3 nucleotide sequence: TGTGCCAGCAGCCCCCCAGGGCTATCTCAGCCCCAGCATTTT.

The chain recombines TRBV27 with TRBJ1-2; 8 positions match TRBD1. The germline CDR1 and CDR2 sequences are MNHEY and SMNVEV (reference sequence). Losses at the gene ends were 6 bases for V and 4 bases for J; bases not matched to a gene: 7. The CDR3 length is 14 residues. This chain's CDR3 is CASSWTGFGYGYTF. In nucleotides, the CDR3 is TGTGCCAGCAGCTGGACAGGGTTCGGCTATGGCTACACCTTC.

The rearrangement links TRBV30 to TRBJ2-7, with 8 bases that match TRBD1. J gave up 4 bases and V 8 bases, and 7 bases lay outside the gene matches. CDR1 is GTSNPN and CDR2 is SVGIG in the germline V gene (reference sequence). This CDR3 contains 12 residues. The CDR3 sequence is CALRQGKYEQYF. CDR3 nucleotides: TGTGCCCTTAGACAGGGGAAGTACGAGCAGTACTTC.

V usage is TRBV2 and J usage is TRBJ2-3; TRBD2 matches at 10 bases. With V trimmed by 6 bases and J by 0 bases, 6 bases remained unmatched. The germline V gene encodes CDR1 SNHLY and CDR2 FYNNEI. CDR3 size: 16 residues. The CDR3 coding sequence is TGTGCCAGCAGGGAGACTAGCGGGTATAGCACAGATACGCAGTATTTT. Translating it yields CASRETSGYSTDTQYF. The full variable domain, in which reference TRBV2 and TRBJ2-3 provide the parts outside the CDR3, is EPEVTQTPSHQVTQMGQEVILRCVPISNHLYFYWYRQILGQKVEFLVSFYNNEISEKSEIFDDQFSVERPDGSNFTLKIRSTKLEDSAMYFCASRETSGYSTDTQYFGPGTRLTVL.

J is TRBJ2-3 and V is TRBV3-1 (or the pseudogene TRBV3-2), with 7 nucleotides matching TRBD2. This CDR3 is 15 amino acids long. The germline CDR1 and CDR2 sequences are LGHDT and YNNKEL (reference sequence). The V segment lost 2 bases and the J segment 4 bases; nucleotides outside the gene matches: 6. CDR3 protein: CASSQRPGLSDTQYF. The CDR3 DNA reads as TGTGCCAGCAGCCAACGCCCGGGACTATCAGATACGCAGTATTTT.